The present T cell receptor beta chain was sequenced within a study of PD-L1 blockade in urothelial cancer. The overall study: Starting in the mid-2010s, patients were given atezolizumab (1,200 mg intravenously every 3 weeks).

Overall study findings and caveats: Improved survival was predicted by pretreatment blood TCR clonality below the median.

TCRdb keeps only in-frame clones here, not all; method: immunoSEQ multiplex PCR. The repertoire has roughly 17,000 clones, about nine tenths of them found once; the top ten carry about 6%. The CDR3 has 13 amino acids. Germline CDR1 is MNHEY and CDR2 is SVGAGI. With V trimmed by 6 bases and J by 3 bases, 3 bases remained unmatched. Peripheral blood mononuclear cells were collected from every patient before and during treatment, yielding between 1 and 8 samples per patient. On this clone: Its matching antigen is unknown.

This sequence joins TRBV6-5 and TRBJ2-7; 9 bases align to TRBD1. The sequences come from PBMCs, collected around atezolizumab (anti-PD-L1) treatment. The receptor's source is a man aged 50 or older with urothelial cancer. CDR3 loop: CASSGTGIYEQYF. The CDR3 DNA is TGTGCCAGCAGCGGGACAGGGATCTACGAGCAGTACTTC.